These 22 T cell receptor beta chains share one sample of origin, sequenced in a study of blood T cell repertoires in COVID-19. Profiled with immunoSEQ multiplex PCR; TCRdb holds only in-frame clones, not every one. Seen here are 150,000 to 200,000 clones, around 84% observed once, and the top ten hold 15%. What was sequenced was PBMCs or T cells enriched from blood (not recorded which). The receptors derive from a man in his fifties or sixties who had recovered from COVID-19.

The CDR3 DNA reads TGTGCCAGCAGCGTAACCGGGACAGGGATAGATACGCAGTATTTT. This gives the protein CASSVTGTGIDTQYF. This chain connects TRBV11-3 to TRBJ2-3, with TRBD1 identical over 9 bases. CDR1 is SGHNT and CDR2 is YENEEA in the germline V gene. V shed 5 bases and J 5 bases; nucleotides not matched to a gene: 8. This CDR3 contains 15 residues.

The chain has TRBV10-3 and TRBJ1-6; D call uncertain. Germline CDR1 is ENHRY and CDR2 is SYGVKD. The V end was cut by 7 bases, the J end by 8 bases, with 12 bases between. This CDR3 comprises 13 residues. CDR3 in amino acids: CAITPDSDSPLHF. The CDR3, as DNA: TGTGCCATCACCCCCGACTCGGATTCACCCCTCCACTTT.

The rearrangement joins TRBV2 to TRBJ2-1; 13 nucleotides line up with TRBD2. The germline gives CDR1 SNHLY, CDR2 FYNNEI. The CDR3 length is 15 residues. J was trimmed by 7 bases and V by 4 bases; bases with no gene match: 4. The CDR3 bases are TGTGCCAGCAGTGTTACTAGCGGGGGGGCGAATGAGCAGTTCTTC. Amino acid sequence: CASSVTSGGANEQFF.

V gene TRBV18 combines with J gene TRBJ1-4; TRBD1 aligns across 10 bases. The CDR3 is made up of 18 amino acids. V shed 3 bases and J 3 bases; nucleotides not matched to a gene: 10. The germline gives CDR1 KGHSH, CDR2 LQKENI. The CDR3 loop is CASSPNRQGASANEKLFF. The CDR3 DNA is TGTGCCAGCTCACCTAACCGACAGGGGGCTTCCGCTAATGAAAAACTGTTTTTT.

V gene TRBV5-1 combines with J gene TRBJ2-2, with a tentative D call TRBD2 (6 bases). The CDR3 covers 12 residues. Deletions cut 5 bases from V and 6 bases from J, with 8 bases between. Germline assignment: CDR1 SGHRS and CDR2 YFSETQ. The CDR3 loop reads CASRWEAGELFF. The CDR3 DNA is TGCGCCAGCAGGTGGGAGGCCGGGGAGCTGTTTTTT.

This sequence joins TRBV14 and TRBJ2-3, with D uncertain. V lost 0 bases and J 7 bases, leaving 5 bases between the germline ends. CDR1 is SGHDN and CDR2 is FVKESK in the germline V gene. This CDR3 has 12 amino acids. The CDR3, as DNA: TGTGCCAGCAGCCAAGATTTAAATACGCAGTATTTT. Translated: CASSQDLNTQYF.

J is TRBJ2-3 and V is TRBV6-2 or TRBV6-3; a possible D gene is TRBD1 (6 bases). The CDR3 runs to 14 residues. Trimming removed 6 bases from V and 1 base from J, with 11 bases in between. Germline V lookup: CDR1 MNHEY, CDR2 SVGEGT. In DNA form, the CDR3 reads TGTGCCAGCAGCTTACAGGGACGCACAGATACGCAGTATTTT. Translation: CASSLQGRTDTQYF.

The CDR3 region has the DNA TGTGCCAGCAGCGCGGGACAGTCTAACTATGGCTACACCTTC. Translating it yields CASSAGQSNYGYTF. The chain recombines TRBV6-5 with TRBJ1-2; TRBD1 agrees at 7 bases. Per germline, CDR1 MNHEY and CDR2 SVGAGI. The J segment lost 0 bases and the V segment lost 6 bases, leaving 4 bases of the junction unmatched. The CDR3 covers 14 residues.

This clone was recorded a few times. The CDR3 nucleotides read TGTGCCAGCAGACCGAGCGGGGGGGATTACAATGAGCAGTTCTTC. Translation gives CASRPSGGDYNEQFF. The V gene is TRBV2, the J gene TRBJ2-1; 10 bases are a match to TRBD2. This CDR3 has 15 amino acids. The junction had 6 bases not matched to a gene; V was cut back by 6 bases and J by 4 bases. Germline V gene sequence: CDR1 SNHLY, CDR2 FYNNEI.

This chain connects TRBV29-1 to TRBJ2-4; TRBD2 might be the D (6 bases). V shed 4 bases and J shed 4 bases, with 11 bases lying between them. This CDR3 contains 13 residues. CDR1 is SQVTM and CDR2 is ANQGSEA in the germline V gene. The CDR3 reads CSVAGGGKNIQYF. The CDR3 DNA reads TGCAGCGTTGCCGGGGGTGGAAAAAACATTCAGTACTTC.

The chain employs TRBV11-2 and TRBJ2-5; 7 nucleotides line up with TRBD1. Germline CDR1 is SGHAT and CDR2 is FQNNGV. The CDR3 runs 15 residues. V dropped 3 bases and J dropped 4; count of bases not matched to a gene: 8. CDR3: CASSFGTVKGETQYF. DNA of the CDR3: TGTGCCAGCAGCTTTGGGACAGTTAAGGGAGAGACCCAGTACTTC.

This chain connects TRBV4-1 to TRBJ1-5; the D gene is possibly TRBD1 (6 bases). V shed 4 bases and J shed 6 bases, with 16 bases lying between them. Germline CDR1 MGHRA, CDR2 YSYEKL. CDR3 length: 15 amino acids. CDR3 bases: TGCGCCAGCAGCCCCGGGGACACCGGAGTTCAGCCCCAGCATTTT. It codes for CASSPGDTGVQPQHF.

The gene calls are TRBV5-1 and TRBJ2-1; 11 positions match TRBD2. Germline V CDR1 and CDR2: SGHRS, YFSETQ. The junction had 3 bases not matched to a gene; V was cut back by 4 bases and J by 6 bases. CDR3 length: 14 amino acids. DNA of the CDR3: TGCGCCAGCAGCCGACTAGCGGGGTTCAATGAGCAGTTCTTC. It translates to CASSRLAGFNEQFF.

The chain employs TRBV18 and TRBJ1-6; the match to TRBD1 covers 12 bases. Trimming removed 0 bases from V and 9 bases from J; junction bases left unmatched: 9. The length of the CDR3 is 18 residues. Per germline, CDR1 KGHSH and CDR2 LQKENI. The CDR3 DNA reads TGTGCCAGCTCACCACCACCGGGGACAGGGGGCTGGGGTTCACCCCTCCACTTT. Its protein product is CASSPPPGTGGWGSPLHF.

The chain has TRBV7-6 and TRBJ2-1; tentative D call: TRBD2 (7 bases). The CDR3 has 14 residues. Germline CDR1 reads SGHVS; CDR2 reads FNYEAQ. V dropped 6 bases and J dropped 8 bases, with 17 bases sitting between them. The CDR3 DNA reads as TGTGCCAGCAGGGCGCGGGGGCCCACGTATGAGCAGTTCTTC. Translated, it gives CASRARGPTYEQFF.

The chain combines TRBV5-4 with TRBJ1-2; a possible D gene is TRBD1 (5 bases). The CDR3 runs to 12 residues. Germline V lookup: CDR1 SGHNT, CDR2 YYREEE (reference sequence). V lost 5 bases and J 8 bases, leaving 13 bases between the germline ends. DNA of the CDR3: TGTGCCAGCAGTTCCTGGGGGGAGGGCTACACCTTC. Its translation is CASSSWGEGYTF.

The CDR3 loop is CASSPLSDYGYTF. The CDR3 nucleotides are TGTGCCAGCTCACCACTCTCAGACTATGGCTACACCTTC. The gene calls are TRBV18 and TRBJ1-2; D gene unclear. Per the germline V gene, CDR1 is KGHSH and CDR2 is LQKENI. V was clipped by 1 base and J by 3 bases, with 6 bases between them. There are 13 residues in the CDR3.

This sequence joins TRBV2 and TRBJ2-1, with TRBD2 identical over 8 bases. Germline CDR1 is SNHLY and CDR2 is FYNNEI. The V segment lost 6 bases and the J segment 0 bases; nucleotides outside the gene matches: 4. The CDR3 is made up of 15 amino acids. In DNA form, the CDR3 reads TGTGCCAGCAGACGGGGGACTAGCTCCTACAATGAGCAGTTCTTC. Encoded protein: CASRRGTSSYNEQFF.

This clone was detected only once. The chain has TRBV25-1 and TRBJ2-3; D gene uncertain. The CDR3 covers 13 residues. CDR1 and CDR2 (germline): MGHDK, SYGVNS. The V and J ends lost 2 bases and 2 bases respectively, with 5 bases between them. This CDR3 reads CASSEHNTDTQYF. CDR3 nucleotide sequence: TGTGCCAGCAGTGAACACAACACAGATACGCAGTATTTT.

The V call is TRBV14, the J call TRBJ2-3; 11 bases are a match to TRBD2. With 4 bases clipped from V and 5 bases from J, the junction kept 8 bases outside the gene matches. The CDR3 spans 16 residues. The germline gives CDR1 SGHDN, CDR2 FVKESK. DNA for the CDR3: TGTGCCAGCAGCCTCATCCTAGCGGGGGGAGGAGATACGCAGTATTTT. Protein product: CASSLILAGGGDTQYF.

To note about this clone: In the same sample, other DNA sequences code for this CDR3. V usage is TRBV4-1 and J usage is TRBJ1-5; 8 nucleotides match TRBD1. The CDR3 totals 16 residues. Unmatched junction bases numbered 5, after V lost 2 bases and J lost 2 bases. Looked up from germline, CDR1 is MGHRA and CDR2 is YSYEKL. CDR3 sequence (DNA): TGCGCCAGCAGCCAACCAGACAGGGGAGGCAATCAGCCCCAGCATTTT. Protein: CASSQPDRGGNQPQHF.

The chain recombines TRBV7-7 with TRBJ1-1; D might be TRBD1 (6 bases). Germline values: CDR1 SSHAT, CDR2 FNYEAQ (reference sequence). Trimming removed 5 bases at V and 0 bases at J, with 7 bases between. The CDR3 sequence is 13 residues long. The CDR3 DNA follows: TGTGCCAGCAGCGAGGGGGTGAACACTGAAGCTTTCTTT. Its protein product is CASSEGVNTEAFF. Variable domain in full (rest from reference TRBV7-7 and TRBJ1-1): GAGVSQSPRYKVTKRGQDVTLRCDPISSHATLYWYQQALGQGPEFLTYFNYEAQPDKSGLPSDRFSAERPEGSISTLTIQRTEQRDSAMYRCASSEGVNTEAFFGQGTRLTVV.